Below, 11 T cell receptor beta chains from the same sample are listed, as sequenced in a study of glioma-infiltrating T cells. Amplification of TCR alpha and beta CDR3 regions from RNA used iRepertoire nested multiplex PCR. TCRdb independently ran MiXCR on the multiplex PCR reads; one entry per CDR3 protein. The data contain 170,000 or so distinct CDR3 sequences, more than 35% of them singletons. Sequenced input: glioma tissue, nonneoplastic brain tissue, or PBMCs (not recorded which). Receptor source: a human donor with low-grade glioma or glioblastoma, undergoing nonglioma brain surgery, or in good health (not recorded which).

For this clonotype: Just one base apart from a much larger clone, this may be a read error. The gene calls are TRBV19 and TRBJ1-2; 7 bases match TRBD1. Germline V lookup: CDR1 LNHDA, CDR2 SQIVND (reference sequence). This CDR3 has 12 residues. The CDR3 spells CPSTLRGDGYTF. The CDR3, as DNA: TGTCCCAGTACGCTCAGGGGGGATGGCTACACCTTC.

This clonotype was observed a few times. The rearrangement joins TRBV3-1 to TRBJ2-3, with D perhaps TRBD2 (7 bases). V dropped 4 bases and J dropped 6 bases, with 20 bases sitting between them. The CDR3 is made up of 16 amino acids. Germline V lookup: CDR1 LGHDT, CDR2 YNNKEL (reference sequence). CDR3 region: CASSPSGRGATDTQYF. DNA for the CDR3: TGTGCCAGCAGCCCCTCAGGTCGGGGGGCGACGGATACGCAGTATTTT.

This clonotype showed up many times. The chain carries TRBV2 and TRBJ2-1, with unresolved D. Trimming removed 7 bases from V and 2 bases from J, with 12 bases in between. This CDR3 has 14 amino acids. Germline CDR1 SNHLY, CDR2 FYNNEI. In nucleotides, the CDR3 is TGTGCCAGCAAGAGTAGGAGTACCTACAATGAGCAGTTCTTC. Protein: CASKSRSTYNEQFF.

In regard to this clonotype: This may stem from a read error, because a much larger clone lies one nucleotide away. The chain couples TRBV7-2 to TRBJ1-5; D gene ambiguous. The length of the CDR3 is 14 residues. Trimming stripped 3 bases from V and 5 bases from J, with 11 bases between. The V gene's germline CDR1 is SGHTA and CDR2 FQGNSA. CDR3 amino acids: CASSLTWSHQPQHF. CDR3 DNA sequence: TGTGCCAGCAGCTTGACATGGTCCCATCAGCCCCAGCATTTT.

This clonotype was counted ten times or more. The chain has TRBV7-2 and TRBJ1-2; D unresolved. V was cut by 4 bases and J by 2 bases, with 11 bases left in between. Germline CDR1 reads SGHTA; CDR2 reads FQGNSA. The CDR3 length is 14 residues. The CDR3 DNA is TGTGCCAGCAGCTACCACGGACCGAACTATGGCTACACCTTC. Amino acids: CASSYHGPNYGYTF.

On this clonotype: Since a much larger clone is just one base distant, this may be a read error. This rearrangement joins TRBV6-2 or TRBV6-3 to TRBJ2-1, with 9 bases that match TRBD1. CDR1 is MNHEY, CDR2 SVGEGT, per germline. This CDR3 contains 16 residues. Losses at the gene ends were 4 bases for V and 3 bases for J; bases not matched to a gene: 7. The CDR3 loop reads CASSLMTGGDYNEQFF. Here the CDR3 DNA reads TGTGCCAGCAGTTTAATGACAGGGGGGGACTACAATGAGCAGTTCTTC.

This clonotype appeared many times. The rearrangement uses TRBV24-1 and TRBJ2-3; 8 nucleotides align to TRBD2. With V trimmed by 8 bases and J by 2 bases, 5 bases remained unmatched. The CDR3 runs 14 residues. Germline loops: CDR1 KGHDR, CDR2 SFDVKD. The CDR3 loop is CATTSGSPTDTQYF. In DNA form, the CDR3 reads TGTGCCACCACCAGCGGGAGCCCCACAGATACGCAGTATTTT.

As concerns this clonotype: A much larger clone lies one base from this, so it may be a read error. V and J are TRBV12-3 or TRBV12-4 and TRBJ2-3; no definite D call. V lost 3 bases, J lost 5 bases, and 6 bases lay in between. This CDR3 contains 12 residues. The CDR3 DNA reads TGTGCCAGCAGTTTGAGGCAAGATACGCAGTATTTT. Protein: CASSLRQDTQYF.

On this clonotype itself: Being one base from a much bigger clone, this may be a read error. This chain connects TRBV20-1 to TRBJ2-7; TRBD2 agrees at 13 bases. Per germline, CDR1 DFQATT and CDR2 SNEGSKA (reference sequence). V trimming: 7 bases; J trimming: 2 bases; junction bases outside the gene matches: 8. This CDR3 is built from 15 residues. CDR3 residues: CSDSGTSGDAYEQYF. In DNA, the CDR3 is TGCAGTGATAGCGGGACTAGCGGGGACGCCTACGAGCAGTACTTC.

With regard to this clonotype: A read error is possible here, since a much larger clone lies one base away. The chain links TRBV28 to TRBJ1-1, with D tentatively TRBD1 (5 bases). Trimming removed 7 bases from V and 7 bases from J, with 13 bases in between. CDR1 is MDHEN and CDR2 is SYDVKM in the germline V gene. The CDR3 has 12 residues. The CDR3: CASTGTVGEAFF. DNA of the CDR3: TGTGCCAGCACCGGGACTGTGGGTGAAGCTTTCTTT.

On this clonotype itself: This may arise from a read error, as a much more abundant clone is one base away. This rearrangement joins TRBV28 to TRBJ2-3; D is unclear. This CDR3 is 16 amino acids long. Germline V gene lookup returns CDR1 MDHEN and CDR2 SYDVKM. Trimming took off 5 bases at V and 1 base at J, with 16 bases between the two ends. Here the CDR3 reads CASSTRRVGGTDTQYF. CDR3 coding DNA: TGTGCCAGCAGTACAAGACGGGTAGGAGGCACAGATACGCAGTATTTT.